This paragraph reports one TCR beta chain. Its antigen remains unidentified. In germline, CDR1 is SGHNT, CDR2 YYREEE (reference sequence). This CDR3 region has 17 residues. The V and J ends lost 4 bases and 3 bases, in that order; junction bases with no gene match: 6. Following autologous stem cell transplantation, relapse occurred in every patient, and exposure to brentuximab vedotin varied. Best responses included complete response and partial response; otherwise, the best response was progressive disease. The sample originates from a study of PD-1 blockade in classical Hodgkin lymphoma. Whole-study context: Patients were given intravenous nivolumab, 3 mg/kg, every 2 weeks.

Study-wide results and caveats: Patients starting nivolumab under 1 year after ASCT were excluded. Repertoire differences have undefined causes, possibly disease activity or prior therapy.

Here immunoSEQ multiplex PCR was the method, and the copy in TCRdb shows in-frame clones only, minus some. In the table there are 46,000 or so clones, around 70% of which are singletons. The chain employs TRBV5-4 and TRBJ2-1; TRBD2 matches 14 bases. This receptor was identified in a human donor with classical Hodgkin lymphoma. The starting material was peripheral blood mononuclear cells (PBMCs), obtained at baseline. This chain's CDR3 is CASSLPGTSGSYNEQFF. In nucleotides, the CDR3 is TGTGCCAGCAGCCTTCCAGGGACTAGCGGGAGCTACAATGAGCAGTTCTTC.